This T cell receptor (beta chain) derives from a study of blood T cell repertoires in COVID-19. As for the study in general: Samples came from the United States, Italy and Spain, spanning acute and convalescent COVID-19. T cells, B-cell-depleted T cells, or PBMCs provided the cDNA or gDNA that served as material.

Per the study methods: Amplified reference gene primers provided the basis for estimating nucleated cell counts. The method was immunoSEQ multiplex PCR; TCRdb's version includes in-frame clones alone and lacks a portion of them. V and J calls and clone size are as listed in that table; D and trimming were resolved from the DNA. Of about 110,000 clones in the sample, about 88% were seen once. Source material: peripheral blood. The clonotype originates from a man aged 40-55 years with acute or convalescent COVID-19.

The CDR3 sequence: CASSTSSSYNEQFF. The CDR3 DNA is TGTGCCAGCAGTACCTCTAGCTCCTACAATGAGCAGTTCTTC. The chain is built from TRBV27 and TRBJ2-1; no clear D gene. Trimming stripped 5 bases from V and 0 bases from J, with 8 bases between. This CDR3 is built from 14 residues. The V gene's germline CDR1 is MNHEY and CDR2 SMNVEV (reference sequence).